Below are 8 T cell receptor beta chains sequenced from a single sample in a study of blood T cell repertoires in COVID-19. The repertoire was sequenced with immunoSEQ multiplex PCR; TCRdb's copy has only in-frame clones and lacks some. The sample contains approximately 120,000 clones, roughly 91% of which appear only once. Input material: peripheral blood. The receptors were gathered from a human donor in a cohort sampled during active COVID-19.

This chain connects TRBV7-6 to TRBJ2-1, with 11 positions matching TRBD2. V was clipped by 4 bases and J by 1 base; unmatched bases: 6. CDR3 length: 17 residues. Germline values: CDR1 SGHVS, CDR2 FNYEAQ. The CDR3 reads CASSSFPSGGSYNEQFF. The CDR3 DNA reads TGTGCCAGCAGCTCCTTTCCTAGCGGGGGGTCCTACAATGAGCAGTTCTTC.

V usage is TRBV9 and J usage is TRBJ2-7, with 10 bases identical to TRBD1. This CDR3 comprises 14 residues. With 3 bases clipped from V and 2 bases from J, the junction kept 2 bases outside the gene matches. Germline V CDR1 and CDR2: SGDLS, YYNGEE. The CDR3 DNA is TGTGCCAGCAGCGAGGGGACAGGGGCCTACGAGCAGTACTTC. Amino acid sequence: CASSEGTGAYEQYF.

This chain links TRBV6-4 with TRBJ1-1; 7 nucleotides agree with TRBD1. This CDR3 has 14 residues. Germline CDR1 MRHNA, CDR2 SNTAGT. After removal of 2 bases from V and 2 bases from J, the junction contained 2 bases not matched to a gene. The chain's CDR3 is CASSDPGGNTEAFF. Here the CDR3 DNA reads TGTGCCAGCAGTGACCCAGGGGGTAACACTGAAGCTTTCTTT.

The CDR3 coding sequence is TGTGCCAGCAGCGTAATACAGGGGGTAAATGAAAAACTGTTTTTT. Protein: CASSVIQGVNEKLFF. The chain is built from TRBV28 and TRBJ1-4; 8 bases align to TRBD1. V shed 6 bases, J shed 5 bases, and the junction held 8 bases outside the gene matches. Looked up from germline, CDR1 is MDHEN and CDR2 is SYDVKM. This CDR3 has 15 residues.

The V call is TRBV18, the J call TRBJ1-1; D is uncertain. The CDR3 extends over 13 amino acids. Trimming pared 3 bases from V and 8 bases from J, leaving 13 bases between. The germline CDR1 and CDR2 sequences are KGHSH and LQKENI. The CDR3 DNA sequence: TGTGCCAGCTCACCTGTGAGGGCGGAGGAAGCTTTCTTT. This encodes CASSPVRAEEAFF.

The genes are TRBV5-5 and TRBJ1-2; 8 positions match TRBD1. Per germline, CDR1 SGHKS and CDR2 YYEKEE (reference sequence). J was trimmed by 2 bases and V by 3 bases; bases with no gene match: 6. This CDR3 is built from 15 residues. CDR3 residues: CASSYGQGTNYGYTF. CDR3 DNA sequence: TGTGCCAGCAGCTATGGACAGGGCACAAACTATGGCTACACCTTC.

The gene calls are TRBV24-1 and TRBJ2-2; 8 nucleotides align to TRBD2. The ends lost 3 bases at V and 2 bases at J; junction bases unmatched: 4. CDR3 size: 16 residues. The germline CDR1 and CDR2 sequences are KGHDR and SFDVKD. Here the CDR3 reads CATSDRGGANTGELFF. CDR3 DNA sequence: TGTGCCACCAGTGATCGGGGGGGAGCCAACACCGGGGAGCTGTTTTTT.

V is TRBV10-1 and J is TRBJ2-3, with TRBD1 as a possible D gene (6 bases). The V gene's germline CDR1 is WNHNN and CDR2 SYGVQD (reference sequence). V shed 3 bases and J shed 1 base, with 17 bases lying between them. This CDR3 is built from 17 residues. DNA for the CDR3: TGCGCCAGCAGTGATAATTACAGGGTCGATGGCACAGATACGCAGTATTTT. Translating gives CASSDNYRVDGTDTQYF.